This TCR beta chain is from a study of blood T cell repertoires in COVID-19. Study overall: Italy, Spain and the United States were the sources of the convalescent and acute COVID-19 samples.

Original processing methods: The assay estimated nucleated cells by amplifying reference gene primers. The assay was immunoSEQ multiplex PCR, and TCRdb's table has in-frame clones only and misses some. V and J calls and clone size come straight from that table; D and trimming were deduced from the DNA. The profile shows 120,000 to 150,000 clones, around 83% of them singletons. Enrolled through a virtual design, the participants were between roughly 18 and 95 years of age and came from fewer than 30 US areas. The study recruited exposed participants who had met a COVID-19 case within 2 weeks before entry. The CDR3 covers 16 residues. V shed 5 bases, J shed 0 bases, and the junction held 7 bases outside the gene matches. The germline V gene has CDR1 SEHNR and CDR2 FQNEAQ (reference sequence).

The source of this sequence is a woman in her 50s who had been exposed to COVID-19. This sequence joins TRBV7-9 and TRBJ2-4; 7 bases align to TRBD2. Sample: PBMCs or T cells enriched from blood (not recorded which). The CDR3 is CASSPSGGLAKNIQYF. CDR3 bases: TGTGCCAGCAGCCCCTCGGGGGGACTAGCCAAAAACATTCAGTACTTC.